These 12 T cell receptor beta chains were sequenced from one sample in a study of T cell repertoires in cytomegalovirus infection (dated by TCRdb to about 2019). TCRdb records Illumina HiSeq 1500 as the sequencer. Through fastp at Q25 and MiXCR, TCRdb rebuilt clones from the public reads, retaining in-frame beta chains. Each entry merges the rows of one CDR3 protein and shows their most common DNA and genes. This sample is represented by approximately 1,000,000 distinct CDR3 sequences; under 40% of them were singletons. Around 15% of the sample is in the top ten clones. The treatment or condition label of this sample denotes: in vitro stimulation with specific CMV peptide epitopes to enrich CMV-specific T cells. No antigen has been identified for these receptors. Sample: cultured CD8+ T cells from PBMCs, taken from culture after CMV antigen stimulation. Receptor source: a human donor in good health (CMV status not recorded). Some clones in this sample may be carry-over from other donors' samples.

The chain has TRBV19 and TRBJ2-5; the match to TRBD1 covers 8 bases. The CDR3 is made up of 14 amino acids. Germline V gives CDR1 LNHDA, CDR2 SQIVND (reference sequence). V shed 3 bases and J 4 bases; nucleotides not matched to a gene: 4. CDR3: CASSIQGAGETQYF. The CDR3 DNA follows: TGTGCCAGTAGTATCCAGGGGGCGGGAGAGACCCAGTACTTC.

This clonotype appeared a few times. The chain carries TRBV6-5 and TRBJ2-1; 12 bases are a match to TRBD2. Germline V gene data show CDR1 as MNHEY and CDR2 as SVGAGI. The junction had 4 bases not matched to a gene; V was cut back by 2 bases and J by 8 bases. This CDR3 spans 15 amino acids. The CDR3 here is CASSYASSGGDEQFF. In DNA, the CDR3 is TGTGCCAGCAGTTACGCATCTAGCGGGGGGGATGAGCAGTTCTTC.

This clonotype was detected a few times. This chain joins TRBV27 and TRBJ1-1; TRBD1 aligns across 7 bases. Germline values: CDR1 MNHEY, CDR2 SMNVEV (reference sequence). V was clipped by 3 bases and J by 6 bases; unmatched bases: 1. The CDR3 has 12 amino acids. CDR3 amino acids: CASSFTGAEAFF. CDR3 sequence (DNA): TGTGCCAGCAGTTTTACAGGGGCTGAAGCTTTCTTT.

This clonotype appeared many times. This rearrangement joins TRBV4-3 to TRBJ2-4; D unclear. Germline CDR1 reads LGHNA; CDR2 reads YSLEER. This CDR3 comprises 15 residues. V shed 0 bases and J shed 0 bases, with 6 bases lying between them. CDR3 amino acids: CASSQDRIAKNIQYF. The CDR3 nucleotides are TGCGCCAGCAGCCAAGACAGGATAGCCAAAAACATTCAGTACTTC.

The chain couples TRBV6-1 to TRBJ1-5, with 8 bases lining up with TRBD1. The J segment lost 0 bases and the V segment lost 5 bases, leaving 9 bases of the junction unmatched. CDR3 size: 17 residues. Germline values: CDR1 MNHNS, CDR2 SASEGT. CDR3 coding DNA: TGTGCCAGCAGTATTGGGACAGGCCTTTATAGCAATCAGCCCCAGCATTTT. Translation: CASSIGTGLYSNQPQHF.

This clonotype was detected a few times. The V call is TRBV18, the J call TRBJ2-3; D not resolved. This CDR3 has 12 amino acids. Germline CDR1 reads KGHSH; CDR2 reads LQKENI. Trimming removed 5 bases at V and 5 bases at J, with 8 bases between. The DNA of the CDR3 is TGTGCCAGCTCAGCATTTTTAGATACGCAGTATTTT. This translates into CASSAFLDTQYF.

A few counts support this clonotype. This chain links TRBV6-5 with TRBJ1-6; perhaps TRBD1 as D (5 bases). The CDR3 runs to 16 residues. V was shortened by 2 bases and J by 7 bases, with 15 bases between the two germline ends. Germline-derived CDR1 and CDR2 are MNHEY and SVGAGI. The CDR3 loop reads CASSYGPPGLNSPLHF. The CDR3 DNA reads TGTGCCAGCAGTTACGGCCCTCCGGGGCTAAATTCACCCCTCCACTTT.

The rearrangement uses TRBV7-8 and TRBJ2-7; D is ambiguous. Germline-derived CDR1 and CDR2 are SGHVS and FQNEAQ. This CDR3 is built from 10 residues. The germline V and J ends were trimmed by 10 bases and 5 bases, with 9 bases remaining between them. CDR3 DNA sequence: TGTGCCATTAGACTGGACGAGCAGTACTTC. Protein product: CAIRLDEQYF.

Comments on this clonotype: Possible read error: a much larger clone is one base away. The CDR3 sequence: CSSTEGTRGTDTQYF. In nucleotides, the CDR3 is TGTTCCAGCACCGAGGGGACCAGGGGTACAGATACGCAGTATTTT. The rearrangement links TRBV7-2 to TRBJ2-3, with D maybe TRBD1 (6 bases). The germline V gene has CDR1 SGHTA and CDR2 FQGNSA. The CDR3 loop spans 15 amino acids.

The chain recombines TRBV29-1 with TRBJ2-6; no reliable D call. Trimming took off 6 bases at V and 1 base at J, with 10 bases between the two ends. This CDR3 is built from 14 residues. Germline V gene data show CDR1 as SQVTM and CDR2 as ANQGSEA. The CDR3 loop is CSVLTPSGANVLTF. CDR3 DNA: TGCAGCGTCCTTACACCGTCTGGGGCCAACGTCCTGACTTTC.

This clonotype was observed many times. The chain is built from TRBV7-6 and TRBJ1-4, with a weak D call TRBD1 (5 bases). This CDR3 is 15 amino acids long. Trimming shortened V by 6 bases and J by 3 bases, and 14 bases separated the two germline ends. Germline CDR1 reads SGHVS; CDR2 reads FNYEAQ. The CDR3 sequence: CASRPIGGSNEKLFF. The CDR3 nucleotides are TGTGCCAGCAGACCAATTGGGGGATCTAATGAAAAACTGTTTTTT.

The chain joins TRBV12-3 or TRBV12-4 to TRBJ1-1; D perhaps matches TRBD1 (5 bases). This CDR3 region has 14 residues. Deletions cut 6 bases from V and 5 bases from J, with 16 bases between. The CDR3 protein is CASRYEHRGTEAFF. CDR3 nucleotides: TGTGCCAGCAGATACGAACACCGGGGGACTGAAGCTTTCTTT.